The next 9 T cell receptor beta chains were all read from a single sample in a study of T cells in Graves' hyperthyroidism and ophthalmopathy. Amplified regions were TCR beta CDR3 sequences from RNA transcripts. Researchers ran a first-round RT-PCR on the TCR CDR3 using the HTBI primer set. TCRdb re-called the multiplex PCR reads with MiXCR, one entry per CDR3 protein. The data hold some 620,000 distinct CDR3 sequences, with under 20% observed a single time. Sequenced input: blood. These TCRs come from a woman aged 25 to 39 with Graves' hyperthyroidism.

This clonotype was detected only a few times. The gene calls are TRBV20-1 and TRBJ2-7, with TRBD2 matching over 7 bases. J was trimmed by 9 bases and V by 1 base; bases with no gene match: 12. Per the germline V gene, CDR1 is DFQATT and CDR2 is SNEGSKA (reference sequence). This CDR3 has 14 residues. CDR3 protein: CSARVGGSFLGQYF. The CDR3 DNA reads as TGCAGTGCTAGAGTGGGCGGGAGCTTCCTCGGGCAGTACTTC.

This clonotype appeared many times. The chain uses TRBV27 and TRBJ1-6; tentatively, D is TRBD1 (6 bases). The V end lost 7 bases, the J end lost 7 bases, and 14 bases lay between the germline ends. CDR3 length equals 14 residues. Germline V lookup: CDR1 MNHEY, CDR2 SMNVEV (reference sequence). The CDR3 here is CASMFGRGNSPLHF. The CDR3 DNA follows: TGTGCCAGCATGTTTGGCAGGGGAAATTCACCCCTCCACTTT.

CDR3 in amino acids: CASSQVRTGELFF. Written as DNA, the CDR3 is TGTGCCAGCAGCCAAGTCCGCACCGGGGAGCTGTTTTTT. This chain joins TRBV3-1 and TRBJ2-2; D is ambiguous. The V gene lost 1 base and the J gene lost 4 bases, with 4 bases spanning the gap. The CDR3 is made up of 13 amino acids. Germline V gene sequence: CDR1 LGHDT, CDR2 YNNKEL (reference sequence).

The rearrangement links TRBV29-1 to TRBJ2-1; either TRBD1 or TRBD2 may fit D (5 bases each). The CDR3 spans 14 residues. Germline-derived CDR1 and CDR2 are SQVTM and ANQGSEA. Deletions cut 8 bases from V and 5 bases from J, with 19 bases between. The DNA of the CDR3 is TGCAGCCTAATCTCGGGGCATCCGGACAATGAGCAGTTCTTC. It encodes CSLISGHPDNEQFF.

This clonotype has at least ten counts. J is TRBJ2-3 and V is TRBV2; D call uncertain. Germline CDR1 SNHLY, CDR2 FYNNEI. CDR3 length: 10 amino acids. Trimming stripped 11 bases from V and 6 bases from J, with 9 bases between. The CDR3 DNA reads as TGTGCCGTCCTTTTGGATACGCAGTATTTT. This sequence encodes CAVLLDTQYF.

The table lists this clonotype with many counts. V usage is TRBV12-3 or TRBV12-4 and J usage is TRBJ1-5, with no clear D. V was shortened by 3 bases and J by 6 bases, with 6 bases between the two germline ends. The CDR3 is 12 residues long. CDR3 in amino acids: CASSFTGQPQHF. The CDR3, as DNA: TGTGCCAGCAGTTTTACGGGTCAGCCCCAGCATTTT.

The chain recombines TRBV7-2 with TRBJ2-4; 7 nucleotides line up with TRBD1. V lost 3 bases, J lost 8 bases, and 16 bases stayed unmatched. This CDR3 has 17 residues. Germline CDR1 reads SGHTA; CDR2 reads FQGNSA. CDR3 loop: CASSFGSHRGTSDIQYF. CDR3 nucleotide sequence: TGTGCCAGCAGCTTCGGCTCTCACAGGGGTACGTCGGACATTCAGTACTTC.

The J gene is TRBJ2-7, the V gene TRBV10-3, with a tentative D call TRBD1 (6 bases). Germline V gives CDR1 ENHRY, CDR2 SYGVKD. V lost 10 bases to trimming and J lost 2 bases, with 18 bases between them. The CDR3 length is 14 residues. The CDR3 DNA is TGTGCCAGCGAGGACAGTGACCCCCCCTACGAGCAGTACTTC. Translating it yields CASEDSDPPYEQYF.

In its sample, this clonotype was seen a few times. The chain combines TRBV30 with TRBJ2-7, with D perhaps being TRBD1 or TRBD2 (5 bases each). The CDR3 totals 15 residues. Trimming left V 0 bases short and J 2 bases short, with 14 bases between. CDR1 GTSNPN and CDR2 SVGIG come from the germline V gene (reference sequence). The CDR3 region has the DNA TGTGCCTGGAGTGTAGGTGGGGGTCGACCCTACGAGCAGTACTTC. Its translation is CAWSVGGGRPYEQYF.